Below, 2 T cell receptor beta chains from the same sample are listed, as sequenced in a study of PD-1 blockade in classical Hodgkin lymphoma. Generated by immunoSEQ multiplex PCR, the TCRdb table keeps only in-frame clones and is missing some. Of some 96,000 clones listed, around 93% were seen once; the top ten hold just under 2%. Time point reported: cycle 4 day 1 (C4D1), after 5 to 7 weeks of nivolumab. Every patient was affected by relapse after autologous stem cell transplantation, while exposure to brentuximab vedotin was not uniform. The sequenced sample was peripheral blood mononuclear cells (PBMCs), obtained before the fourth cycle of nivolumab. These receptors came from a human donor with classical Hodgkin lymphoma.

This clone was detected once. The V call is TRBV7-2, the J call TRBJ2-7; TRBD2 matches 9 bases. The V and J ends lost 2 bases and 2 bases, in that order; junction bases with no gene match: 1. CDR1 and CDR2 from the germline V gene are SGHTA and FQGNSA. The CDR3 contains 14 residues. CDR3 loop: CASSLQRGAYEQYF. As DNA, the CDR3 is TGTGCCAGCAGCTTACAGCGGGGGGCCTACGAGCAGTACTTC.

V is TRBV7-9 and J is TRBJ2-1, with D possibly being TRBD2 (6 bases). The germline V gene encodes CDR1 SEHNR and CDR2 FQNEAQ (reference sequence). Trimming took 0 bases from V and 6 from J, leaving 9 bases between them. This CDR3 region has 14 residues. Here the CDR3 reads CASSLAGGGNEQFF. For the CDR3, the DNA is TGTGCCAGCAGCTTAGCGGGAGGAGGCAATGAGCAGTTCTTC.